The 4 T cell receptor beta chains given below trace back to one sample, sequenced in a study of monozygotic twins with inflammatory bowel disease. Each CDR3 protein gets one entry in TCRdb, which reprocessed the 5' RACE reads and gives no DNA. Found here are 300,000 to 400,000 distinct CDR3 sequences; the top ten clones hold 2.5% to 3%. Material: blood. These receptor sequences come from a human donor with ulcerative colitis or Crohn's disease, or a healthy co-twin of an affected twin (not recorded which).

This chain uses TRBV7-2 with TRBJ2-1; checking the TCRdb D call of TRBD1 is not possible without DNA. Germline V CDR1 and CDR2: SGHTA, FQGNSA. The CDR3 length is 17 residues. Here the CDR3 reads CASSSPSLGGASREQFF.

This chain links TRBV12-3 or TRBV12-4 with TRBJ1-2; TCRdb's D call of TRBD1 is untestable without DNA. CDR3 length equals 13 residues. CDR3 sequence: CASSLGGVYGYTF.

V is TRBV5-1 and J is TRBJ1-2. This CDR3 is 14 amino acids long. Germline V gene data show CDR1 as SGHRS and CDR2 as YFSETQ. The CDR3 reads CASSLGPQSYGYTF.

The V call is TRBV7-2, the J call TRBJ2-2; the D call from TCRdb, TRBD1, cannot be confirmed without DNA. Germline V gene data show CDR1 as SGHTA and CDR2 as FQGNSA. CDR3 length: 14 residues. CDR3 sequence reads: CASSKGGSTGELFF.